This T cell receptor beta chain emerged from a study of cytomegalovirus exposure and HLA in healthy donors. Study conclusions and caveats: Subsequent analysis showed first-cohort TCR clusters tending to co-occur in some 120 validation repertoires. Most TCR sequences were rare, but some public TCRs occurred in many donors. Cytomegalovirus status, reportedly, was diagnosed with high specificity and sensitivity by the classifier.

TCRdb keeps only in-frame clones here, not all; method: immunoSEQ multiplex PCR. The sample yields some 98,000 clones, roughly 90% seen once. Germline V gene data show CDR1 as MNHEY and CDR2 as SMNVEV (reference sequence). The CDR3 extends over 16 amino acids. The V segment lost 7 bases and the J segment 2 bases; nucleotides outside the gene matches: 13. This clone is a singleton in its sample. Its target is unknown. The sequence came from a man aged 18 to 30 in good health and CMV-seropositive. Specimen: PBMCs. The chain is built from TRBV27 and TRBJ1-2; TRBD1 matches 7 bases. The CDR3 is CASTSLGQVKNYGYTF. CDR3 in DNA: TGTGCCAGCACCTCCCTTGGACAGGTGAAAAACTATGGCTACACCTTC.